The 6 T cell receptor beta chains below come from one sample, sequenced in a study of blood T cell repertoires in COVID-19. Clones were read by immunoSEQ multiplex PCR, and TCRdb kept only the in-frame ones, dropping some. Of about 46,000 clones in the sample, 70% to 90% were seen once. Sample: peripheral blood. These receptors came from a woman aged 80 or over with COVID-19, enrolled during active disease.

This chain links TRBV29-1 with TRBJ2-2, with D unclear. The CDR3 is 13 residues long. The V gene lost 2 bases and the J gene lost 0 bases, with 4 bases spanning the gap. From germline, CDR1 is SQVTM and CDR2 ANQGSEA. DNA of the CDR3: TGCAGCGTTGAACCGGCGAACACCGGGGAGCTGTTTTTT. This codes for CSVEPANTGELFF.

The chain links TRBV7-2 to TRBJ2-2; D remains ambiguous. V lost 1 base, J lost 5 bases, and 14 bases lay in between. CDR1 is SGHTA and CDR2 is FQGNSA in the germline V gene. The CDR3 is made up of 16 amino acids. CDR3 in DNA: TGTGCCAGCAGCTTAGAAGCCCCCGCGCGAACCGGGGAGCTGTTTTTT. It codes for CASSLEAPARTGELFF. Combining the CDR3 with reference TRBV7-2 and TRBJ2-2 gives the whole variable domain GAGVSQSPSNKVTEKGKDVELRCDPISGHTALYWYRQSLGQGLEFLIYFQGNSAPDKSGLPSDRFSAERTGGSVSTLTIQRTQQEDSAVYLCASSLEAPARTGELFFGEGSRLTVL.

CDR3 residues: CASSLGHEKLFF. The CDR3 region has the DNA TGTGCCAGCAGCTTGGGGCATGAAAAACTGTTTTTT. The genes are TRBV7-9 and TRBJ1-4; TRBD1 might be the D (5 bases). V lost 3 bases and J 6 bases, leaving 5 bases between the germline ends. The length of the CDR3 is 12 residues. Germline CDR1 is SEHNR and CDR2 is FQNEAQ (reference sequence). The full variable domain, its missing parts supplied by reference TRBV7-9 and TRBJ1-4, is DTGVSQNPRHKITKRGQNVTFRCDPISEHNRLYWYRQTLGQGPEFLTYFQNEAQLEKSRLLSDRFSAERPKGSFSTLEIQRTEQGDSAMYLCASSLGHEKLFFGSGTQLSVL.

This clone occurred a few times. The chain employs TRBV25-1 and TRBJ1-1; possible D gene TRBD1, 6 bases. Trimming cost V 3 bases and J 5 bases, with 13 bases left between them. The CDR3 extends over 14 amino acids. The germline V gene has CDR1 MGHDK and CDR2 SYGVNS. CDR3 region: CASSENRDGTEAFF. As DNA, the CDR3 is TGTGCCAGCAGTGAGAACAGGGACGGGACTGAAGCTTTCTTT.

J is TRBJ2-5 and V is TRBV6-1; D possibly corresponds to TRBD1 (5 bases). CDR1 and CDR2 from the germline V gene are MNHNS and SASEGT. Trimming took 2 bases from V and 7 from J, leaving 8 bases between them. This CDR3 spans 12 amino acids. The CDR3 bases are TGTGCCAGCAGTGAACAGGGTGGGACCCAGTACTTC. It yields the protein CASSEQGGTQYF.

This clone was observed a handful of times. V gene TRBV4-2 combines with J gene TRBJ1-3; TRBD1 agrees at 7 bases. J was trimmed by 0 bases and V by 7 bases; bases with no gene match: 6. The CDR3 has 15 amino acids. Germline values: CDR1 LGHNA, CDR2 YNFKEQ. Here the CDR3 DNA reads TGTGCCAGCACCCCGACAGGGAGCTCTGGAAACACCATATATTTT. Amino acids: CASTPTGSSGNTIYF.